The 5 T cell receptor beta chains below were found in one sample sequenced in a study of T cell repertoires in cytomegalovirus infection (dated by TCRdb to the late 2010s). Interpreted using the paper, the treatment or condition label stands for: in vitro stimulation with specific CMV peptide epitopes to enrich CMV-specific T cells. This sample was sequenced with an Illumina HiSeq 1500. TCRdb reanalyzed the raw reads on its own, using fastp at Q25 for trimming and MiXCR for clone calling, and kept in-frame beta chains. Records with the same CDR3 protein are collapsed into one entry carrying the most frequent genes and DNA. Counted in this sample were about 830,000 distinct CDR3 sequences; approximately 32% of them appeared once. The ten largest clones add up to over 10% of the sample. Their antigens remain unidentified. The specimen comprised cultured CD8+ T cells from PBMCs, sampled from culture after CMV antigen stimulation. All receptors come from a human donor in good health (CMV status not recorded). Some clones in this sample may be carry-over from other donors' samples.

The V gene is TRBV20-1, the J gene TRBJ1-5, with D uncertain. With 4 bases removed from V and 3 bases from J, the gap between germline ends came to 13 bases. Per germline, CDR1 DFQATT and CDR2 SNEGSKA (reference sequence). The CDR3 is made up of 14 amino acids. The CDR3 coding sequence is TGCAGTGCTACCTTTCTCGCCCCCAATCAGCCCCAGCATTTT. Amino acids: CSATFLAPNQPQHF.

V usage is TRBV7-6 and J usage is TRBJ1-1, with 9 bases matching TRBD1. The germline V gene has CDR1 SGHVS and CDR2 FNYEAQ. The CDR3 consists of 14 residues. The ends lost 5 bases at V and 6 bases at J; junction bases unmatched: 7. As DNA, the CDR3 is TGTGCCAGCAGCCTCACAGGGGGCGACGCTGAAGCTTTCTTT. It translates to CASSLTGGDAEAFF.

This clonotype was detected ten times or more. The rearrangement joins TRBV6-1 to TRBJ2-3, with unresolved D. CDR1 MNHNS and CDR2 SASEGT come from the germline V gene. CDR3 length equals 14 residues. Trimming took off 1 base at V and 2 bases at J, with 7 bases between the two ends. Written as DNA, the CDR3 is TGTGCCAGCAGTGAAGGATTCTTCACAGATACGCAGTATTTT. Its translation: CASSEGFFTDTQYF.

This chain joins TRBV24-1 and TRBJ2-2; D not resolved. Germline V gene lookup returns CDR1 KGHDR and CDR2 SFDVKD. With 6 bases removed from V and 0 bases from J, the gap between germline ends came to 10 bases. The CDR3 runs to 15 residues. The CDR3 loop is CATSHPGANTGELFF. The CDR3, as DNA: TGTGCCACCAGTCACCCAGGCGCGAACACCGGGGAGCTGTTTTTT.

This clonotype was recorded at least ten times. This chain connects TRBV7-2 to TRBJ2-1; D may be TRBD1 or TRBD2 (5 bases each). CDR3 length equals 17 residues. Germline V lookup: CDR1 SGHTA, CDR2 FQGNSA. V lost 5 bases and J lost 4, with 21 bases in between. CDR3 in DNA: TGTGCCAGCAGCCCACGGGACCCCGAACTCAATTACAATGAGCAGTTCTTC. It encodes CASSPRDPELNYNEQFF.